The sequence of this T cell receptor beta chain was determined in a study of shared clonotypes between healthy human individuals. On the study more broadly: Each donor contributed plates that comprised three CD4 naive, three CD4 memory, two CD8 naive and one CD8 memory.

Germline V gene lookup returns CDR1 GTSNPN and CDR2 SVGIG (reference sequence). The CDR3 is made up of 17 amino acids. J lost 5 bases, V lost 1 base, and 11 bases had no gene match. Into CD45RA+ naive and CD45RA-negative memory subsets, the CD4+ cells were split. This table comes from immunoSEQ multiplex PCR, and its TCRdb copy is limited to in-frame clones, with some not included. The table shows 1,500,000 or so clones, with approximately 97% occurring only once. The V gene is TRBV30, the J gene TRBJ2-2, with 9 bases aligning to TRBD2. Specimen: naive CD4+ T cells sorted from blood. Subset described: CD45RA+ positively selected. The TCR was taken from a man between 25 and 39 years old in good health. The CDR3 nucleotides are TGTGCCTGGAGTGGTCCTAGCGGGATCGCCGCGACCGGGGAGCTGTTTTTT. Residues: CAWSGPSGIAATGELFF.